This TCR beta chain appears in the sequencing data of a study of cytomegalovirus exposure and HLA in healthy donors. CDR3 size: 16 residues. Germline CDR1 SEHNR, CDR2 FQNEAQ (reference sequence). After removal of 5 bases from V and 4 bases from J, the junction contained 6 bases not matched to a gene. PCR primers comprised 60 Vbeta and 13 Jbeta primers. Assay used: immunoSEQ multiplex PCR; TCRdb lists only in-frame clones, some missing. This sample carries under 150,000 clones, around 80% of them seen once, and the ten largest clones take about 2%. Remarks on this clone: Its antigen is undetermined.

Participants comprised healthy donors of bone marrow. Study results and limitations: In an earlier analysis, in roughly 600 donors, most V segments appeared productive either ~90% or ~30% of the time.

The chain couples TRBV7-9 to TRBJ2-2, with TRBD2 identical over 11 bases. This TCR was sampled from a man younger than 35 in good health and CMV-seronegative. The sequencing input was PBMCs. The chain's CDR3 is CASSDPLAGGTGELFF. The CDR3 coding sequence is TGTGCCAGCAGCGATCCTCTAGCGGGAGGCACCGGGGAGCTGTTTTTT.